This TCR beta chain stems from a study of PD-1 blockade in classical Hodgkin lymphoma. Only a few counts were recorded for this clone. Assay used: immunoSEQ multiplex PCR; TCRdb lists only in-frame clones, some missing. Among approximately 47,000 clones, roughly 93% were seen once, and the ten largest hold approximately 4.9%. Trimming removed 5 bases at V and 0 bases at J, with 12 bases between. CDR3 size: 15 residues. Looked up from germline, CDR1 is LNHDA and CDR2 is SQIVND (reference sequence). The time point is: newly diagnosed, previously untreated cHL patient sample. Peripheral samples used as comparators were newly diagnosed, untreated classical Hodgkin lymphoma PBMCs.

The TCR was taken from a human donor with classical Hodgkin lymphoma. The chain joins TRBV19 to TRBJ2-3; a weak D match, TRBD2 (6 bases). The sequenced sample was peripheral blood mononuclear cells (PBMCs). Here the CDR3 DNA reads TGTGCCAGTAGTCCCGGAGGGCCTAGCACAGATACGCAGTATTTT. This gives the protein CASSPGGPSTDTQYF.